This is a list of T cell receptor beta chains from one sample in a study of T cells in Graves' hyperthyroidism and ophthalmopathy. TCRdb fed the multiplex PCR reads into MiXCR, producing one record per CDR3 protein. The repertoire holds tens of thousands of distinct CDR3 sequences, with around 50% as singletons. Specimen: blood. The origin of the receptors is a woman between 45 and 60 years old with Graves' hyperthyroidism that later progressed to Graves' ophthalmopathy. Each CDR3 is given with its conserved first and last residue. D genes are given only for firm matches. Clone size is stated in some rows and not others, as once, few, many or a class when expanded.

clone size: once
V gene: TRBV20-1
J gene: TRBJ2-6
D gene: -
CDR3 protein: CSAGPPRSGANALTF
CDR3 DNA: TGCAGTGCTGGGCCCCCCCGCTCTGGGGCCAACGCCCTGACTTTC

clone size: many
V gene: TRBV6-1
J gene: TRBJ1-5
D gene: -
CDR3 protein: CASNHLQGQQPQHF
CDR3 DNA: TGTGCCAGCAACCACCTACAGGGCCAGCAGCCCCAGCATTTT

clone size: -
V gene: TRBV19
J gene: TRBJ2-3
D gene: TRBD2
CDR3 protein: CASSSSGRASYNEQYF
CDR3 DNA: TGTGCCAGTAGTTCTAGCGGGAGGGCCTCCTACAATGAGCAGTATTTT

clone size: medium-sized
V gene: TRBV7-3
J gene: TRBJ2-7
D gene: -
CDR3 protein: CASSLTGTHEQYF
CDR3 DNA: TGTGCCAGCAGCCTAACAGGGACCCACGAGCAGTACTTC

clone size: -
V gene: TRBV19
J gene: TRBJ1-5
D gene: TRBD1
CDR3 protein: CASSTSGTVRF
CDR3 DNA: TGTGCCAGTAGCACTAGCGGGACAGTTCGGTTT

clone size: -
V gene: TRBV6-1
J gene: TRBJ1-1
D gene: -
CDR3 protein: CASTGAASTEAFF
CDR3 DNA: TGTGCCAGCACTGGCGCCGCCTCAACTGAAGCTTTCTTT

clone size: -
V gene: TRBV6-6
J gene: TRBJ2-7
D gene: TRBD2
CDR3 protein: CASSSSAGGNYEQYF
CDR3 DNA: TGTGCCAGCAGTTCCTCAGCGGGAGGGAACTACGAGCAGTACTTC

clone size: once
V gene: TRBV7-2
J gene: TRBJ1-6
D gene: -
CDR3 protein: CANSFGGHNSPLHF
CDR3 DNA: TGTGCCAACAGCTTTGGTGGCCATAATTCACCCCTCCACTTT

clone size: -
V gene: TRBV12-3/TRBV12-4
J gene: TRBJ1-1
D gene: TRBD1
CDR3 protein: CASSLGDRVVRRNTEAFF
CDR3 DNA: TGTGCCAGCAGTTTGGGGGACAGGGTAGTGCGGCGTAACACTGAAGCTTTCTTT

clone size: -
V gene: TRBV12-3/TRBV12-4
J gene: TRBJ1-2
D gene: -
CDR3 protein: CASSLKGGGYTF
CDR3 DNA: TGTGCCAGCAGTTTGAAGGGTGGAGGCTACACCTTC

clone size: once
V gene: TRBV20-1
J gene: TRBJ1-6
D gene: TRBD1
CDR3 protein: CSARERQGLPLHF
CDR3 DNA: TGCAGTGCTAGAGAGAGACAGGGACTACCCCTCCACTTT

clone size: many
V gene: TRBV11-2
J gene: TRBJ2-1
D gene: TRBD2
CDR3 protein: CASSFLGTSGTRNEQFF
CDR3 DNA: TGTGCCAGCAGCTTTTTAGGGACTAGCGGGACCAGGAATGAGCAGTTCTTC

clone size: many
V gene: TRBV19
J gene: TRBJ1-1
D gene: TRBD1
CDR3 protein: CASRLTGTTEAFF
CDR3 DNA: TGTGCCAGTAGATTGACAGGGACCACTGAAGCTTTCTTT

clone size: -
V gene: TRBV29-1
J gene: TRBJ1-1
D gene: -
CDR3 protein: CSFTANTEAFF
CDR3 DNA: TGCAGCTTTACTGCGAACACTGAAGCTTTCTTT

clone size: -
V gene: TRBV20-1
J gene: TRBJ2-2
D gene: TRBD2
CDR3 protein: CDARGLAGATGELFF
CDR3 DNA: TGCGATGCTAGAGGACTAGCGGGGGCCACCGGGGAGCTGTTTTTT

clone size: medium-sized
V gene: TRBV10-2
J gene: TRBJ2-7
D gene: -
CDR3 protein: CAISDASREQYF
CDR3 DNA: TGCGCCATTTCGGACGCGAGCAGGGAGCAGTACTTC

clone size: -
V gene: TRBV7-2
J gene: TRBJ2-7
D gene: TRBD2
CDR3 protein: CASSSLGTRNEQYF
CDR3 DNA: TGTGCCAGCAGCTCATTGGGGACTAGAAATGAGCAGTACTTC

clone size: many
V gene: TRBV5-5
J gene: TRBJ2-1
D gene: -
CDR3 protein: CASSLVPYGGEQFF
CDR3 DNA: TGTGCCAGCAGCTTGGTCCCCTATGGTGGGGAGCAGTTCTTC

clone size: -
V gene: TRBV6-1
J gene: TRBJ2-1
D gene: -
CDR3 protein: CARRGNEQFF
CDR3 DNA: TGTGCCAGGAGGGGGAATGAGCAGTTCTTC

clone size: many
V gene: TRBV12-3/TRBV12-4
J gene: TRBJ1-1
D gene: TRBD1
CDR3 protein: CASISKRGTGLNTEAFF
CDR3 DNA: TGTGCCAGCATTTCCAAAAGGGGGACAGGGTTGAACACTGAAGCTTTCTTT

clone size: many
V gene: TRBV5-1
J gene: TRBJ2-5
D gene: TRBD2
CDR3 protein: CASNLLAGGKETQYF
CDR3 DNA: TGCGCCAGCAACTTACTAGCGGGAGGCAAAGAGACCCAGTACTTC

clone size: many
V gene: TRBV6-4
J gene: TRBJ2-1
D gene: TRBD2
CDR3 protein: CASSDGTSGTRYNEQFF
CDR3 DNA: TGTGCCAGCAGTGACGGAACTAGCGGGACTCGGTACAATGAGCAGTTCTTC

clone size: -
V gene: TRBV30
J gene: TRBJ2-1
D gene: TRBD1
CDR3 protein: CAWTEIVPRTGSSYNEQFF
CDR3 DNA: TGTGCCTGGACCGAGATCGTCCCGCGGACAGGGAGCTCCTACAATGAGCAGTTCTTC

clone size: -
V gene: TRBV12-3/TRBV12-4
J gene: TRBJ2-5
D gene: -
CDR3 protein: CASSLGQGENQYF
CDR3 DNA: TGTGCCAGCAGTTTAGGGCAGGGAGAGAATCAGTACTTC

clone size: -
V gene: TRBV19
J gene: TRBJ1-5
D gene: -
CDR3 protein: CASNSRGSEKLFFGSGTQHF
CDR3 DNA: -

clone size: -
V gene: TRBV20-1
J gene: TRBJ1-5
D gene: -
CDR3 protein: CSACGTSGTHSNQPQHF
CDR3 DNA: TGCAGTGCTTGCGGAACTAGCGGGACACATAGCAATCAGCCCCAGCATTTT

clone size: many
V gene: TRBV6-6
J gene: TRBJ2-5
D gene: TRBD2
CDR3 protein: CASSYAASGYQETQYF
CDR3 DNA: TGTGCCAGCAGTTACGCTGCTAGCGGGTACCAAGAGACCCAGTACTTC

clone size: many
V gene: TRBV20-1
J gene: TRBJ1-3
D gene: TRBD1
CDR3 protein: CSAVGDRGSGNTIYF
CDR3 DNA: TGCAGTGCTGTTGGCGACAGGGGGTCTGGAAACACCATATATTTT

clone size: -
V gene: TRBV9
J gene: TRBJ2-3
D gene: TRBD2
CDR3 protein: CASSVGLAGSDTQYF
CDR3 DNA: TGTGCCAGCAGCGTAGGGCTAGCGGGATCAGATACGCAGTATTTT

clone size: many
V gene: TRBV9
J gene: TRBJ1-1
D gene: -
CDR3 protein: CASSVGGASNTEAFF
CDR3 DNA: TGTGCCAGCAGCGTAGGAGGGGCAAGTAACACTGAAGCTTTCTTT

clone size: -
V gene: TRBV19
J gene: TRBJ1-3
D gene: -
CDR3 protein: CASRSLLNSGNTIYF
CDR3 DNA: TGTGCCAGCCGGTCTCTATTAAACTCTGGAAACACCATATATTTT

clone size: -
V gene: TRBV25-1
J gene: TRBJ1-2
D gene: -
CDR3 protein: CASTASGTSYGYTF
CDR3 DNA: TGTGCCAGCACAGCCTCGGGGACCTCCTATGGCTACACCTTC

clone size: many
V gene: TRBV9
J gene: TRBJ2-5
D gene: TRBD2
CDR3 protein: CASSVRWTSGNQETQYF
CDR3 DNA: TGTGCCAGCAGCGTAAGGTGGACTAGCGGGAACCAAGAGACCCAGTACTTC

clone size: many
V gene: TRBV5-5
J gene: TRBJ1-2
D gene: TRBD1
CDR3 protein: CASSFGQGPVGGYTF
CDR3 DNA: TGTGCCAGCAGCTTCGGACAGGGTCCCGTAGGGGGCTACACCTTC

clone size: -
V gene: TRBV20-1
J gene: TRBJ2-5
D gene: TRBD1
CDR3 protein: CSAPGTGAAQETQYF
CDR3 DNA: TGCAGTGCCCCGGGGACAGGGGCCGCACAAGAGACCCAGTACTTC

clone size: -
V gene: TRBV20-1
J gene: TRBJ1-5
D gene: TRBD1
CDR3 protein: CSARRPGDRAQHF
CDR3 DNA: TGCAGTGCTAGACGACCCGGGGACAGGGCCCAGCATTTT

clone size: many
V gene: TRBV30
J gene: TRBJ1-6
D gene: -
CDR3 protein: CAWRATGRLNSPLHF
CDR3 DNA: TGTGCCTGGAGGGCTACGGGACGGCTTAATTCACCCCTCCACTTT

clone size: many
V gene: TRBV20-1
J gene: TRBJ2-3
D gene: -
CDR3 protein: CSAKSWNRESTDTQYF
CDR3 DNA: TGCAGTGCTAAGAGTTGGAACAGGGAATCCACAGATACGCAGTATTTT

clone size: -
V gene: TRBV12-3/TRBV12-4
J gene: TRBJ2-3
D gene: TRBD2
CDR3 protein: CASSLVVGLAGTDTQYF
CDR3 DNA: TGTGCCAGCAGTTTAGTCGTCGGACTAGCGGGCACAGATACGCAGTATTTT

clone size: many
V gene: TRBV6-1
J gene: TRBJ1-6
D gene: TRBD1
CDR3 protein: CASSPKRGPYNSPLHF
CDR3 DNA: TGTGCCAGCAGCCCAAAGAGGGGGCCCTATAATTCACCCCTCCACTTT